This T cell receptor (beta chain) emerged from a study of OX40 agonist ivuxolimab in advanced cancers. Study-level information: Partial responses were achieved by three patients, one with hepatocellular carcinoma and two with cutaneous melanoma.

Here immunoSEQ multiplex PCR was the method, and the copy in TCRdb shows in-frame clones only, minus some. The sample records about 35,000 clones, over 80% being singletons. The germline CDR1 and CDR2 sequences are SNHLY and FYNNEI. The CDR3 has 11 residues. The ends were cut back, 8 bases at V and 6 bases at J, with 9 bases in the middle. This clonotype was obtained from an adult with an advanced solid tumor such as melanoma, head and neck, liver or kidney cancer. V usage is TRBV2 and J usage is TRBJ2-3, with D possibly TRBD2 on 5 matching bases. The sequencing used CD4+ or CD8+ T cells sorted from blood, collected in a trial of the OX40 agonist ivuxolimab. CDR3 in amino acids: CASLRRDTQYF. The CDR3 DNA is TGTGCCAGCTTAAGGAGGGATACGCAGTATTTT.